The clone carrying this T cell receptor (beta chain) appeared a few times. Its antigen is unidentified. CDR3 size: 14 residues. V was clipped by 5 bases and J by 2 bases, with 14 bases between them. In germline, CDR1 is DFQATT, CDR2 SNEGSKA (reference sequence). The record originates from a study of blood T cells in healthy people across ages. The use of a sample-barcoded 5' primer and a J-beta primer mix characterized a second PCR of roughly 6 to 11 cycles. TCRdb passed the 5' RACE reads through MiXCR, listing each CDR3 protein once. This table holds under 1,000,000 distinct CDR3 sequences, about half found once. Study-wide results and limits: TCR beta diversity, measured per million T cells, fell in a roughly linear way with age.

The specimen was blood. The TCR comes from a man older than 75 in good health. J is TRBJ2-3 and V is TRBV20-1; D possibly corresponds to TRBD2 (7 bases). The CDR3 loop is CSAVQGGVTDTQYF. In nucleotides, the CDR3 is TGCAGTGCTGTACAGGGAGGGGTCACAGATACGCAGTATTTT.